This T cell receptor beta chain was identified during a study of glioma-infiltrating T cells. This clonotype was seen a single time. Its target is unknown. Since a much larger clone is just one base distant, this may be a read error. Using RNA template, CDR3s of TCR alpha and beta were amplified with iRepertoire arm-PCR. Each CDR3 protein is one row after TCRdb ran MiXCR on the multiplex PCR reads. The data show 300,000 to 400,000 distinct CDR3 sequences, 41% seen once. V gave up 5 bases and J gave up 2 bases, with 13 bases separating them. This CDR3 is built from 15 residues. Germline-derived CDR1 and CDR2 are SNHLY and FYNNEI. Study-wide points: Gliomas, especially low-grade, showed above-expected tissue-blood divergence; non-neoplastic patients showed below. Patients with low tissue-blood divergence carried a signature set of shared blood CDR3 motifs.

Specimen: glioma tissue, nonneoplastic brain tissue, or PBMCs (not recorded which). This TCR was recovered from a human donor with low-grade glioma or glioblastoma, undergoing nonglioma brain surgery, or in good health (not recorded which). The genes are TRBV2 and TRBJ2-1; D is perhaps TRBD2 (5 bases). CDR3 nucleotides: TGTGCCAGCAGTTACCGGGGTTGTCCCTACAATGAGCAGTTCTTC. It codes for CASSYRGCPYNEQFF.